This passage covers 27 T cell receptor beta chains from one sample sequenced in a study of blood T cell repertoires in COVID-19. Data came from immunoSEQ multiplex PCR; TCRdb stores just in-frame clones and leaves some out. Here the sample spans over 300,000 clones, more than 75% being singletons. Source material: PBMCs or T cells enriched from blood (not recorded which). The receptors originated from a young woman who had recovered from COVID-19.

Only one count was recorded for this clone. The chain carries TRBV9 and TRBJ1-1; no reliable D call. Between the trimmed V and J ends, which lost 4 bases and 5 bases, there was a span of 15 bases. Germline lookup yields CDR1 SGDLS and CDR2 YYNGEE. The CDR3 runs to 14 residues. The CDR3 is CASSKEVVWTEAFF. CDR3 coding DNA: TGTGCCAGCAGCAAGGAGGTTGTTTGGACTGAAGCTTTCTTT.

This clone was picked up one time. This chain uses TRBV19 with TRBJ1-2; D is perhaps TRBD1 (5 bases). This CDR3 is 15 amino acids long. Germline loops: CDR1 LNHDA, CDR2 SQIVND (reference sequence). Trimming stripped 0 bases from V and 0 bases from J, with 8 bases between. DNA of the CDR3: TGTGCCAGTAGTATAGATCAACAGGCTAACTATGGCTACACCTTC. Translating it yields CASSIDQQANYGYTF.

The chain is built from TRBV7-3 and TRBJ2-3; TRBD1 is a possible D gene (6 bases). V dropped 0 bases and J dropped 5 bases, with 21 bases sitting between them. Germline V lookup: CDR1 SGHTA, CDR2 FQGTGA. The CDR3 covers 18 residues. The CDR3 loop reads CASSLTGAFQGTGDTQYF. In nucleotides, the CDR3 is TGTGCCAGCAGCTTAACCGGGGCGTTTCAGGGGACGGGAGATACGCAGTATTTT.

The J gene is TRBJ1-6, the V gene TRBV7-8; D remains ambiguous. Trimming shortened V by 3 bases and J by 4 bases, and 10 bases separated the two germline ends. Germline V gene data show CDR1 as SGHVS and CDR2 as FQNEAQ. The CDR3 is 15 residues long. This chain's CDR3 is CASSFAQEYNSPLHF. CDR3 nucleotides: TGTGCCAGCAGCTTCGCCCAAGAGTATAATTCACCCCTCCACTTT.

This sequence joins TRBV29-1 and TRBJ2-3; perhaps TRBD2 as D (6 bases). Looked up from germline, CDR1 is SQVTM and CDR2 is ANQGSEA. CDR3 length: 12 amino acids. Trimming shortened V by 5 bases and J by 6 bases, and 12 bases separated the two germline ends. The CDR3 DNA reads as TGCAGCGTTTTGCGGGGCCTTGATACGCAGTATTTT. Amino acids: CSVLRGLDTQYF.

The CDR3 is CASSARTGGMYEQYF. The CDR3 bases are TGCGCCAGCAGCGCCCGGACAGGGGGCATGTACGAGCAGTACTTC. This chain uses TRBV4-1 with TRBJ2-7, with 11 bases aligning to TRBD1. CDR3 size: 15 residues. Germline V gene sequence: CDR1 MGHRA, CDR2 YSYEKL. J lost 4 bases, V lost 5 bases, and 7 bases had no gene match.

This sequence joins TRBV9 and TRBJ1-1, with D perhaps TRBD1 (5 bases). Germline V CDR1 and CDR2: SGDLS, YYNGEE. V was cut by 2 bases and J by 1 base, with 12 bases left in between. The CDR3 length is 15 residues. Here the CDR3 DNA reads TGTGCCAGCAGCGTCTTGGGGCAGGGGAACACTGAAGCTTTCTTT. The encoded protein is CASSVLGQGNTEAFF.

This chain uses TRBV19 with TRBJ1-2; D remains unclear. V was pared by 3 bases and J by 2 bases, with 13 bases between. Germline V lookup: CDR1 LNHDA, CDR2 SQIVND (reference sequence). The CDR3 sequence is 15 residues long. Written as DNA, the CDR3 is TGTGCCAGTAGTATCGGTCTCAACCGAAACTATGGCTACACCTTC. This sequence encodes CASSIGLNRNYGYTF.

The chain recombines TRBV27 with TRBJ1-6; no reliable D call. V shed 2 bases and J shed 7 bases, with 6 bases lying between them. This CDR3 is 13 amino acids long. Germline CDR1 reads MNHEY; CDR2 reads SMNVEV (reference sequence). CDR3 bases: TGTGCCAGCAGTTTAGTCGGGAATTCACCCCTCCACTTT. This translates into CASSLVGNSPLHF.

The rearrangement links TRBV28 to TRBJ1-1; the D gene is possibly TRBD1 (6 bases). The germline V gene encodes CDR1 MDHEN and CDR2 SYDVKM. V was trimmed by 1 base and J by 5 bases, leaving 17 bases between them. The CDR3 is 16 amino acids. CDR3 protein: CASSLFGTGRGTEAFF. DNA of the CDR3: TGTGCCAGCAGTTTATTCGGTACAGGGAGGGGGACTGAAGCTTTCTTT.

The chain recombines TRBV5-4 with TRBJ2-7, with TRBD2 matching 8 bases. Losses at the gene ends were 0 bases for V and 0 bases for J; bases not matched to a gene: 5. This CDR3 has 16 amino acids. Germline V CDR1 and CDR2: SGHNT, YYREEE (reference sequence). CDR3 DNA: TGTGCCAGCAGCTTGGCCCGTAGCGGGATCTCCTACGAGCAGTACTTC. Encoded protein: CASSLARSGISYEQYF.

The chain joins TRBV10-1 to TRBJ2-1; 11 bases are shared with TRBD2. The CDR3 loop spans 14 amino acids. Germline V gene lookup returns CDR1 WNHNN and CDR2 SYGVQD (reference sequence). J lost 6 bases, V lost 8 bases, and 6 bases had no gene match. The CDR3 DNA follows: TGCGCCAGCTTGGGACTAGCGGATGTCAATGAGCAGTTCTTC. It encodes CASLGLADVNEQFF.

V usage is TRBV28 and J usage is TRBJ1-1; 12 bases align to TRBD1. J was trimmed by 0 bases and V by 7 bases; bases with no gene match: 9. This CDR3 comprises 17 residues. CDR1 MDHEN and CDR2 SYDVKM come from the germline V gene. The chain's CDR3 is CASTSGTGGPMNTEAFF. As DNA, the CDR3 is TGTGCCAGCACGTCTGGGACAGGGGGCCCCATGAACACTGAAGCTTTCTTT.

The chain employs TRBV2 and TRBJ2-1; the match to TRBD2 covers 9 bases. Trimming took 4 bases from V and 9 from J; bases not matched to a gene: 19. CDR3 length: 18 amino acids. Germline values: CDR1 SNHLY, CDR2 FYNNEI. The CDR3 region is CASSGLGFSGRGGGEQFF. The DNA for the CDR3 is TGTGCCAGCAGTGGTCTAGGTTTTAGCGGGAGAGGGGGGGGTGAGCAGTTCTTC.

This clone appeared a single time. The chain recombines TRBV6-5 with TRBJ2-7, with 10 bases fitting TRBD2. V trimming: 0 bases; J trimming: 5 bases; junction bases outside the gene matches: 7. Germline values: CDR1 MNHEY, CDR2 SVGAGI. This CDR3 has 16 residues. CDR3 region: CASSYSLAGKSHEQYF. The CDR3 region has the DNA TGTGCCAGCAGTTACTCACTAGCGGGGAAGTCCCACGAGCAGTACTTC.

This sequence joins TRBV27 and TRBJ2-4; 9 bases map to TRBD1. V lost 5 bases and J lost 7; bases outside the gene matches: 12. This CDR3 is 16 amino acids long. Per germline, CDR1 MNHEY and CDR2 SMNVEV (reference sequence). The CDR3 here is CASSPTGTGPLNIQYF. In DNA, the CDR3 is TGTGCCAGCAGTCCCACCGGGACAGGGCCCCTGAACATTCAGTACTTC.

This clone was detected a few times. V gene TRBV5-1 combines with J gene TRBJ2-1; 11 nucleotides match TRBD2. CDR3 length: 18 amino acids. Germline V gene lookup returns CDR1 SGHRS and CDR2 YFSETQ. Trimming removed 5 bases from V and 0 bases from J; junction bases left unmatched: 10. The CDR3 nucleotides are TGCGCCAGCAGGAGGTCGAGTGGGACTAGCGGCTCCTACAATGAGCAGTTCTTC. Protein: CASRRSSGTSGSYNEQFF.

The genes are TRBV6-6 and TRBJ1-1; 8 bases agree with TRBD1. The V gene end was trimmed by 6 bases and the J gene end by 0 bases; junction bases not matched to a gene: 6. This CDR3 contains 15 residues. Germline V gene lookup returns CDR1 MNHNY and CDR2 SVGAGI (reference sequence). Here the CDR3 DNA reads TGTGCCAGCAGCGAACGGGACAGGTTGAACACTGAAGCTTTCTTT. It specifies CASSERDRLNTEAFF.

V is TRBV7-8 and J is TRBJ2-7, with 13 bases aligning to TRBD2. With 6 bases clipped from V and 4 bases from J, the junction kept 6 bases outside the gene matches. CDR1 and CDR2 from the germline V gene are SGHVS and FQNEAQ. CDR3 size: 15 residues. As DNA, the CDR3 is TGTGCCAGCAGTCCCTGGACTAGCGGGAGTTACGAGCAGTACTTC. It encodes CASSPWTSGSYEQYF. Supplemented by reference TRBV7-8 and TRBJ2-7, the full variable domain reads GAGVSQSPRYKVAKRGQDVALRCDPISGHVSLFWYQQALGQGPEFLTYFQNEAQLDKSGLPSDRFFAERPEGSVSTLKIQRTQQEDSAVYLCASSPWTSGSYEQYFGPGTRLTVT.

The genes are TRBV18 and TRBJ1-1; D call uncertain. Germline V gives CDR1 KGHSH, CDR2 LQKENI. The CDR3 consists of 14 residues. Trimming took off 6 bases at V and 3 bases at J, with 14 bases between the two ends. CDR3 nucleotides: TGTGCCAGCTCCCCGAGGGTAGGTGACACTGAAGCTTTCTTT. This translates into CASSPRVGDTEAFF.

The chain is built from TRBV4-1 and TRBJ2-3; 13 bases align to TRBD2. The ends lost 1 base at V and 4 bases at J; junction bases unmatched: 14. The CDR3 has 20 amino acids. Per germline, CDR1 MGHRA and CDR2 YSYEKL. The CDR3 DNA is TGCGCCAGCAGCCAAGTAGAAGGACTAGCGGGAGCGGGTCCCCCAGATACGCAGTATTTT. Protein product: CASSQVEGLAGAGPPDTQYF.

V usage is TRBV2 and J usage is TRBJ1-1, with 9 bases identical to TRBD1. The junction had 11 bases not matched to a gene; V was cut back by 7 bases and J by 5 bases. Germline CDR1 SNHLY, CDR2 FYNNEI. The CDR3 runs to 15 residues. CDR3 residues: CASNCRGQGGTEAFF. CDR3 sequence (DNA): TGTGCCAGCAACTGCAGGGGACAGGGAGGGACTGAAGCTTTCTTT.

The chain joins TRBV9 to TRBJ1-2; D is perhaps TRBD1 (6 bases). V was cut by 4 bases and J by 7 bases, with 11 bases left in between. The V gene's germline CDR1 is SGDLS and CDR2 YYNGEE. The CDR3 totals 12 residues. This chain's CDR3 is CASSPTGRGYTF. CDR3 coding DNA: TGTGCCAGCAGCCCAACAGGGCGTGGCTACACCTTC.

The chain uses TRBV28 and TRBJ1-4; TRBD1 aligns across 8 bases. This CDR3 is built from 15 residues. V was clipped by 5 bases and J by 4 bases; unmatched bases: 6. Germline CDR1 MDHEN, CDR2 SYDVKM. The CDR3 protein is CASSRDRGFNEKLFF. The CDR3 DNA follows: TGTGCCAGCAGTAGAGACAGGGGCTTTAATGAAAAACTGTTTTTT.

J is TRBJ2-7 and V is TRBV11-2; 13 nucleotides align to TRBD2. The CDR3 sequence is 15 residues long. V shed 5 bases, J shed 3 bases, and the junction held 4 bases outside the gene matches. In germline, CDR1 is SGHAT, CDR2 FQNNGV. The CDR3 protein is CASSPGLAGVYEQYF. The CDR3 nucleotides read TGTGCCAGCAGCCCTGGACTAGCGGGAGTCTACGAGCAGTACTTC.

The gene calls are TRBV3-1 (or the pseudogene TRBV3-2) and TRBJ1-1; no clear D gene. Germline loops: CDR1 LGHDT, CDR2 YNNKEL (reference sequence). V gave up 4 bases and J gave up 8 bases, with 20 bases separating them. The CDR3 runs to 15 residues. CDR3 region: CASSRSSDNSREAFF. Written as DNA, the CDR3 is TGTGCCAGCAGCCGCAGCAGTGACAATTCGAGAGAAGCTTTCTTT.

This clone was picked up a small number of times. The chain links TRBV5-5 to TRBJ1-4; 7 bases are shared with TRBD1. V lost 2 bases, J lost 7 bases, and 17 bases stayed unmatched. Germline CDR1 reads SGHKS; CDR2 reads YYEKEE (reference sequence). The CDR3 is 18 amino acids. The CDR3 here is CASSFRFISGTVGEKLFF. The CDR3 DNA is TGTGCCAGCAGCTTTCGGTTCATCTCCGGGACAGTAGGTGAAAAACTGTTTTTT.